The next 8 T cell receptor beta chains were all read from a single sample in a study of blood T cell repertoires in COVID-19. The repertoire was sequenced with immunoSEQ multiplex PCR; TCRdb's copy has only in-frame clones and lacks some. Among over 150,000 clones, approximately 80% were seen once, and the ten largest hold roughly 6.3%. The sequenced sample was peripheral blood. Receptors originate from a human donor in a cohort sampled during active COVID-19.

The chain carries TRBV3-1 (or the pseudogene TRBV3-2) and TRBJ2-1; 9 nucleotides align to TRBD2. This CDR3 comprises 14 residues. The V gene end was trimmed by 4 bases and the J gene end by 4 bases; junction bases not matched to a gene: 2. CDR1 LGHDT and CDR2 YNNKEL come from the germline V gene (reference sequence). CDR3 DNA sequence: TGTGCCAGCAGCCTAGCGGGGGCTTACAATGAGCAGTTCTTC. Amino acids: CASSLAGAYNEQFF.

V is TRBV6-2 or TRBV6-3 and J is TRBJ1-2, with 7 bases fitting TRBD1. This CDR3 has 15 residues. Looked up from germline, CDR1 is MNHEY and CDR2 is SVGEGT. J gave up 8 bases and V 5 bases, and 14 bases lay outside the gene matches. The CDR3 is CASSPRSRGPGGYTF. The DNA for the CDR3 is TGTGCCAGCAGTCCCAGGTCGAGGGGGCCGGGGGGCTACACCTTC.

This clone was observed a few times. This chain links TRBV11-2 with TRBJ2-7, with D uncertain. The CDR3 extends over 12 amino acids. Trimming stripped 2 bases from V and 5 bases from J, with 7 bases between. Per germline, CDR1 SGHAT and CDR2 FQNNGV. CDR3 region: CASSLTRDEQYF. The CDR3 nucleotides read TGTGCCAGCAGCTTAACCCGGGACGAGCAGTACTTC.

The V gene is TRBV19, the J gene TRBJ2-5, with 7 bases matching TRBD1. Germline-derived CDR1 and CDR2 are LNHDA and SQIVND (reference sequence). The CDR3 is 13 amino acids. Unmatched junction bases numbered 6, after V lost 7 bases and J lost 4 bases. The CDR3 nucleotides read TGTGCCAGTACCCAGACAGGGCGAGAGACCCAGTACTTC. It translates to CASTQTGRETQYF.

The V gene is TRBV5-1, the J gene TRBJ2-1; 9 nucleotides match TRBD2. Germline loops: CDR1 SGHRS, CDR2 YFSETQ. After removal of 4 bases from V and 6 bases from J, the junction contained 5 bases not matched to a gene. The CDR3 sequence is 14 residues long. The CDR3 coding sequence is TGCGCCAGCAGCCTAGCGGGACGGGGCAATGAGCAGTTCTTC. This codes for CASSLAGRGNEQFF.

The chain carries TRBV12-3 or TRBV12-4 and TRBJ2-1; D remains ambiguous. This CDR3 is built from 12 residues. Trimming took off 3 bases at V and 9 bases at J, with 9 bases between the two ends. DNA of the CDR3: TGTGCCAGCAGTTTTAGAAAGCCTGAGCAGTTCTTC. It is translated as CASSFRKPEQFF.

This chain joins TRBV5-1 and TRBJ1-3; 8 positions match TRBD1. CDR1 and CDR2 from the germline V gene are SGHRS and YFSETQ. Germline trimming cut 5 bases from V and 0 bases from J; bases unmatched to any gene: 4. This CDR3 is 15 amino acids long. CDR3 coding DNA: TGCGCCAGCAGTTCGACAGGGGACTCTGGAAACACCATATATTTT. The encoded protein is CASSSTGDSGNTIYF. The variable domain in full, with the rest retrieved from reference TRBV5-1 and TRBJ1-3, is KAGVTQTPRYLIKTRGQQVTLSCSPISGHRSVSWYQQTPGQGLQFLFEYFSETQRNKGNFPGRFSGRQFSNSRSEMNVSTLELGDSALYLCASSSTGDSGNTIYFGEGSWLTVV.

This chain joins TRBV6-5 and TRBJ2-7; the match to TRBD1 covers 8 bases. V lost 6 bases to trimming and J lost 5 bases; unmatched junction nucleotides: 6. The CDR3 spans 13 residues. CDR1 is MNHEY, CDR2 SVGAGI, per germline. DNA for the CDR3: TGTGCCAGCAGCCGCGGACAGGGCCACGAGCAGTACTTC. It yields the protein CASSRGQGHEQYF.